Detailed here is one TCR beta chain. TCRdb keeps only in-frame clones here, not all; method: immunoSEQ multiplex PCR. This sample yields about 40,000 clones, of which around 88% are seen a single time; about 23% belongs to the top ten. This entry is derived from a study of OX40 agonist ivuxolimab in advanced cancers. This CDR3 spans 14 amino acids. The germline V and J ends were trimmed by 3 bases and 4 bases, with 11 bases remaining between them. Germline CDR1 MRHNA, CDR2 SNTAGT. The rearrangement links TRBV6-4 to TRBJ2-3; possibly TRBD1 or TRBD2 for D (5 bases each). The TCR sequence derives from an adult with an advanced solid tumor such as melanoma, head and neck, liver or kidney cancer. The material sequenced was CD4+ or CD8+ T cells sorted from blood, taken in a trial of the OX40 agonist ivuxolimab. CDR3 nucleotides: TGTGCCAGCAGTGATGGGGCTAGCCCAGATACGCAGTATTTT. Its protein is CASSDGASPDTQYF.